In its sample, the clone carrying this TCR beta chain was seen many times. Its antigen is undetermined. TCR beta CDR3 regions were amplified from RNA. The study used the HTBI primer set for a first-round RT-PCR of the TCR CDR3. MiXCR, run by TCRdb on the multiplex PCR reads, gives a single entry per CDR3 protein. This table has about 640,000 distinct CDR3 sequences, approximately 42% appearing once. These data are taken from a study of T cells in Graves' hyperthyroidism and ophthalmopathy. Broader study findings: Blood held most thyroid clonotypes expanded above 0.001 frequency. The model foresaw ophthalmopathy a median roughly 6.6 months prior to onset. Researchers report that a 13 V-J model separated ophthalmopathy from stable hyperthyroidism.

Source material: peripheral blood or thyroid tissue (not recorded which). The TCR sequence derives from an adult man with Graves' disease, either hyperthyroidism or ophthalmopathy (not recorded which).

In DNA form, the CDR3 reads TGTGCCATCGTGACGGGACAGGGGAACTATGGCTACACCTTC. It translates to CAIVTGQGNYGYTF. V gene TRBV7-9 combines with J gene TRBJ1-2, with TRBD1 identical over 10 bases. Germline CDR1 SEHNR, CDR2 FQNEAQ (reference sequence). The ends lost 10 bases at V and 2 bases at J; junction bases unmatched: 7. This CDR3 contains 14 residues.